What follows are 32 T cell receptor beta chains derived from one specimen sequenced in a study of blood T cell repertoires in COVID-19. Generated by immunoSEQ multiplex PCR, the TCRdb table keeps only in-frame clones and is missing some. The profile shows approximately 290,000 clones, 80% to 90% of them singletons. What was sequenced was PBMCs or T cells enriched from blood (not recorded which). These receptors originate from a woman aged 25 to 39 who had recovered from COVID-19.

V is TRBV4-2 and J is TRBJ1-5; 7 bases match TRBD1. With V trimmed by 4 bases and J by 5 bases, 14 bases remained unmatched. This CDR3 is built from 17 residues. Germline values: CDR1 LGHNA, CDR2 YNFKEQ. Written as DNA, the CDR3 is TGTGCCAGCAGCCTGGAGTGGAAGGGGGCTGGGGATCAGCCCCAGCATTTT. Translation gives CASSLEWKGAGDQPQHF.

The rearrangement joins TRBV30 to TRBJ2-7; TRBD1 might be the D (6 bases). CDR1 and CDR2 from the germline V gene are GTSNPN and SVGIG (reference sequence). Trimming shortened V by 3 bases and J by 2 bases, and 11 bases separated the two germline ends. This CDR3 has 13 amino acids. The DNA of the CDR3 is TGTGCCTGGAGCCGACAGGCGACCTACGAGCAGTACTTC. Residues: CAWSRQATYEQYF.

The chain links TRBV2 to TRBJ1-5; 10 bases match TRBD1. The CDR3 sequence is 14 residues long. Germline CDR1 is SNHLY and CDR2 is FYNNEI. V lost 11 bases and J lost 6; bases outside the gene matches: 10. The CDR3 nucleotides are TGTGCCTCCGAGCCGGGACAGGGGAGTCAGCCCCAGCATTTT. Protein sequence: CASEPGQGSQPQHF. The complete variable domain, with remaining parts taken from reference TRBV2 and TRBJ1-5, reads EPEVTQTPSHQVTQMGQEVILRCVPISNHLYFYWYRQILGQKVEFLVSFYNNEISEKSEIFDDQFSVERPDGSNFTLKIRSTKLEDSAMYFCASEPGQGSQPQHFGDGTRLSIL.

This clone was recorded once. The chain recombines TRBV19 with TRBJ1-5; weak D call: TRBD1 (6 bases). Germline CDR1 is LNHDA and CDR2 is SQIVND (reference sequence). CDR3 length: 15 amino acids. The ends were cut back, 3 bases at V and 4 bases at J, with 13 bases in the middle. CDR3 DNA sequence: TGTGCCAGTAGTATGGGGGCAGGTTATAATCAGCCCCAGCATTTT. It yields the protein CASSMGAGYNQPQHF.

The gene calls are TRBV5-1 and TRBJ2-4, with a weak D call TRBD2 (6 bases). V lost 2 bases and J lost 3, with 21 bases in between. Per the germline V gene, CDR1 is SGHRS and CDR2 is YFSETQ. This CDR3 region has 18 residues. The CDR3 DNA follows: TGCGCCAGCAGCTTTCGGCCGACGCGGGGTTTTGACAAAAACATTCAGTACTTC. This translates into CASSFRPTRGFDKNIQYF.

The gene calls are TRBV3-1 (or the pseudogene TRBV3-2) and TRBJ2-7; possible D gene TRBD1, 6 bases. Germline values: CDR1 LGHDT, CDR2 YNNKEL (reference sequence). Deletions cut 6 bases from V and 3 bases from J, with 15 bases between. The length of the CDR3 is 14 residues. The CDR3 region is CASSPDRTYYEQYF. The CDR3 bases are TGTGCCAGCAGTCCTGACAGGACCTACTACGAGCAGTACTTC.

The rearrangement links TRBV5-1 to TRBJ2-2; the D gene is possibly TRBD2 (5 bases). CDR1 and CDR2 (germline): SGHRS, YFSETQ. V was pared by 4 bases and J by 3 bases, with 7 bases between. This CDR3 contains 13 residues. Here the CDR3 reads CASSRGDTGELFF. The CDR3 coding sequence is TGCGCCAGCAGCCGGGGTGACACCGGGGAGCTGTTTTTT.

This clone turned up a few times. J is TRBJ2-2 and V is TRBV5-4; 8 positions agree with TRBD2. The junction had 3 bases not matched to a gene; V was cut back by 2 bases and J by 3 bases. The CDR3 loop spans 15 amino acids. The germline gives CDR1 SGHNT, CDR2 YYREEE (reference sequence). In DNA form, the CDR3 reads TGTGCCAGCAGCTTCTACGGGGGGGACACCGGGGAGCTGTTTTTT. Translation: CASSFYGGDTGELFF.

In its sample, this clone was seen once. V and J are TRBV30 and TRBJ2-5; D is possibly TRBD1 (5 bases). V shed 4 bases and J shed 5 bases, with 17 bases lying between them. The CDR3 is made up of 14 amino acids. The germline V gene has CDR1 GTSNPN and CDR2 SVGIG (reference sequence). CDR3: CAWTPPGLRETQYF. The CDR3 region has the DNA TGTGCCTGGACCCCCCCAGGGCTGAGGGAGACCCAGTACTTC.

This sequence joins TRBV21-1 and TRBJ2-1; the table's D call, TRBD1, was not checked against the DNA. TRBV21-1 has pseudogene status. The length of the CDR3 is 15 residues. CDR3 nucleotides: TGTGCCAGCAGTGGGGACAGGCCACCGGGCAATGAGCAGTTCTTC. Encoded protein: CASSGDRPPGNEQFF.

The V gene is TRBV28, the J gene TRBJ2-1; possible D gene TRBD2, 6 bases. This CDR3 region has 15 residues. Per germline, CDR1 MDHEN and CDR2 SYDVKM. The ends were cut back, 2 bases at V and 4 bases at J, with 12 bases in the middle. CDR3 loop: CASSLEREVYNEQFF. For the CDR3, the DNA is TGTGCCAGCAGTTTAGAGAGGGAGGTATACAATGAGCAGTTCTTC.

The genes are TRBV19 and TRBJ1-3; 7 nucleotides line up with TRBD1. The CDR3 spans 15 residues. V dropped 2 bases and J dropped 0; count of bases not matched to a gene: 1. Germline-derived CDR1 and CDR2 are LNHDA and SQIVND (reference sequence). The CDR3 spells CASSIRDSSGNTIYF. The CDR3, as DNA: TGTGCCAGTAGTATAAGGGACAGCTCTGGAAACACCATATATTTT. Full variable domain (rest looked up from reference TRBV19 and TRBJ1-3): DGGITQSPKYLFRKEGQNVTLSCEQNLNHDAMYWYRQDPGQGLRLIYYSQIVNDFQKGDIAEGYSVSREKKESFPLTVTSAQKNPTAFYLCASSIRDSSGNTIYFGEGSWLTVV.

The chain has TRBV7-9 and TRBJ2-2; TRBD1 matches at 8 bases. The germline V gene encodes CDR1 SEHNR and CDR2 FQNEAQ (reference sequence). The J segment lost 1 base and the V segment lost 6 bases, leaving 4 bases of the junction unmatched. The CDR3 loop spans 15 amino acids. Here the CDR3 reads CASSTDRVNTGELFF. The CDR3 DNA reads as TGTGCCAGCAGTACGGACAGGGTGAACACCGGGGAGCTGTTTTTT.

V usage is TRBV27 and J usage is TRBJ2-1; maybe TRBD1 (5 bases). This CDR3 region has 15 residues. Germline CDR1 and CDR2: MNHEY and SMNVEV (reference sequence). V was shortened by 3 bases and J by 7 bases, with 16 bases between the two germline ends. The chain's CDR3 is CASSFEGARTNEQFF. CDR3 DNA: TGTGCCAGCAGTTTCGAAGGGGCGCGGACAAATGAGCAGTTCTTC.

This sequence joins TRBV15 and TRBJ1-3; the match to TRBD1 covers 9 bases. Trimming at V came to 3 bases and at J to 0 bases, leaving 3 bases not matched to a gene. The CDR3 runs to 16 residues. Germline CDR1 and CDR2: LNHNV and YYDKDF (reference sequence). CDR3 in amino acids: CATSRDRGNSGNTIYF. CDR3 nucleotides: TGTGCCACCAGCAGGGACAGGGGCAACTCTGGAAACACCATATATTTT.

This chain connects TRBV7-8 to TRBJ1-1; a weak D match, TRBD1 (6 bases). Germline lookup yields CDR1 SGHVS and CDR2 FQNEAQ. The CDR3 sequence is 15 residues long. V was trimmed by 2 bases and J by 3 bases, leaving 13 bases between them. The CDR3 sequence: CASSLLRGGYTEAFF. CDR3 coding DNA: TGTGCCAGCAGCTTACTCAGGGGAGGGTACACTGAAGCTTTCTTT.

The chain joins TRBV4-1 to TRBJ1-2; D might be TRBD1 (6 bases). The CDR3 is 18 amino acids. V lost 1 base and J lost 2, with 20 bases in between. Per the germline V gene, CDR1 is MGHRA and CDR2 is YSYEKL. The CDR3 is CASSQAQGGGVANYGYTF. The CDR3 region has the DNA TGCGCCAGCAGCCAAGCCCAGGGAGGGGGTGTCGCGAACTATGGCTACACCTTC.

This chain joins TRBV7-9 and TRBJ2-1, with TRBD2 matching over 13 bases. Germline assignment: CDR1 SEHNR and CDR2 FQNEAQ (reference sequence). This CDR3 region has 16 residues. The V and J ends lost 5 bases and 4 bases, in that order; junction bases with no gene match: 5. The CDR3 protein is CASSPGLAGEYNEQFF. The CDR3 nucleotides read TGTGCCAGCAGCCCCGGACTAGCGGGAGAATACAATGAGCAGTTCTTC. The full variable domain, with the rest looked up from reference TRBV7-9 and TRBJ2-1, is DTGVSQNPRHKITKRGQNVTFRCDPISEHNRLYWYRQTLGQGPEFLTYFQNEAQLEKSRLLSDRFSAERPKGSFSTLEIQRTEQGDSAMYLCASSPGLAGEYNEQFFGPGTRLTVL.

In DNA, the CDR3 is TGTGCCAGCAGTTCCTGGGGAACGGGAGAAGGACAGTATTTT. It specifies CASSSWGTGEGQYF. V and J are TRBV6-5 and TRBJ2-3, with a possible D match to TRBD2 (6 bases). CDR3 length: 14 amino acids. The V end was cut by 4 bases, the J end by 12 bases, with 20 bases between. Germline CDR1 reads MNHEY; CDR2 reads SVGAGI.

The chain is built from TRBV5-1 and TRBJ1-1; D ambiguous. V lost 0 bases and J 2 bases, leaving 11 bases between the germline ends. Germline CDR1 SGHRS, CDR2 YFSETQ. This CDR3 is 15 amino acids long. The CDR3: CASSLGQDLNTEAFF. CDR3 coding DNA: TGCGCCAGCAGCTTGGGCCAGGACTTAAACACTGAAGCTTTCTTT. Using reference TRBV5-1 and TRBJ1-1 for the parts outside the CDR3, the full variable domain is KAGVTQTPRYLIKTRGQQVTLSCSPISGHRSVSWYQQTPGQGLQFLFEYFSETQRNKGNFPGRFSGRQFSNSRSEMNVSTLELGDSALYLCASSLGQDLNTEAFFGQGTRLTVV.

V gene TRBV3-1 (or the pseudogene TRBV3-2) combines with J gene TRBJ2-7, with 8 positions matching TRBD2. The germline CDR1 and CDR2 sequences are LGHDT and YNNKEL (reference sequence). The CDR3 is 14 residues long. V lost 6 bases to trimming and J lost 4 bases; unmatched junction nucleotides: 8. The CDR3 protein is CASRPGLGVYEQYF. The CDR3 DNA reads TGTGCCAGCAGACCGGGACTAGGGGTATACGAGCAGTACTTC.

The chain is built from TRBV20-1 and TRBJ2-1; 8 positions match TRBD2. Losses at the gene ends were 3 bases for V and 7 bases for J; bases not matched to a gene: 8. Germline loops: CDR1 DFQATT, CDR2 SNEGSKA (reference sequence). This CDR3 comprises 14 residues. This CDR3 is CSASLAGSNNEQFF. CDR3 bases: TGCAGTGCTAGTCTAGCGGGCTCGAATAATGAGCAGTTCTTC.

In DNA form, the CDR3 reads TGTGCCAGCAGGTCCCCCACTCGGTACGCGAACACCGGGGAGCTGTTTTTT. It is translated as CASRSPTRYANTGELFF. The J gene is TRBJ2-2, the V gene TRBV7-9; D remains unclear. This CDR3 has 17 residues. The V gene lost 6 bases and the J gene lost 0 bases, with 17 bases spanning the gap. Germline V gives CDR1 SEHNR, CDR2 FQNEAQ (reference sequence).

The chain uses TRBV6-5 and TRBJ2-5; D is unresolved. With 6 bases removed from V and 1 base from J, the gap between germline ends came to 9 bases. This CDR3 region has 13 residues. CDR1 and CDR2 (germline): MNHEY, SVGAGI. The CDR3 DNA is TGTGCCAGCAGCATATCGGGCCAAGAGACCCAGTACTTC. Translated: CASSISGQETQYF.

The chain combines TRBV7-8 with TRBJ1-6, with D possibly matching TRBD1 (6 bases). This CDR3 contains 15 residues. Germline V gene lookup returns CDR1 SGHVS and CDR2 FQNEAQ. Trimming removed 4 bases at V and 2 bases at J, with 9 bases between. CDR3 sequence (DNA): TGTGCCAGCAGCTCAACAGGGACCTATAATTCACCCCTCCACTTT. Translated: CASSSTGTYNSPLHF.

V gene TRBV5-6 combines with J gene TRBJ2-5; D remains unclear. The CDR3 runs to 11 residues. V shed 3 bases and J shed 5 bases, with 5 bases lying between them. Per the germline V gene, CDR1 is SGHDT and CDR2 is YYEEEE. The CDR3 sequence is CASSSVETQYF. Here the CDR3 DNA reads TGTGCCAGCAGCTCGGTTGAGACCCAGTACTTC. The full variable domain, with the rest looked up from reference TRBV5-6 and TRBJ2-5, is DAGVTQSPTHLIKTRGQQVTLRCSPKSGHDTVSWYQQALGQGPQFIFQYYEEEERQRGNFPDRFSGHQFPNYSSELNVNALLLGDSALYLCASSSVETQYFGPGTRLLVL.

V usage is TRBV7-9 and J usage is TRBJ2-2; TRBD1 is a possible D gene (6 bases). The V and J ends lost 6 bases and 4 bases respectively, with 18 bases between them. Germline loops: CDR1 SEHNR, CDR2 FQNEAQ (reference sequence). CDR3 length equals 16 residues. The CDR3 loop is CASSPPSTGGTGELFF. The CDR3 DNA sequence: TGTGCCAGCAGTCCTCCTTCGACAGGCGGCACCGGGGAGCTGTTTTTT.

This chain connects TRBV5-1 to TRBJ2-7, with TRBD1 identical over 10 bases. Germline V lookup: CDR1 SGHRS, CDR2 YFSETQ. J was trimmed by 2 bases and V by 4 bases; bases with no gene match: 6. This CDR3 is built from 15 residues. The CDR3 sequence: CASSVQGQGTYEQYF. CDR3 bases: TGCGCCAGCAGCGTTCAGGGACAGGGGACCTACGAGCAGTACTTC.

The V call is TRBV3-1 (or the pseudogene TRBV3-2), the J call TRBJ1-2; the match to TRBD1 covers 7 bases. The CDR3 contains 12 residues. Germline V gene sequence: CDR1 LGHDT, CDR2 YNNKEL (reference sequence). The J segment lost 6 bases and the V segment lost 8 bases, leaving 6 bases of the junction unmatched. The CDR3 is CASGRTGDGYTF. CDR3 in DNA: TGTGCCAGCGGCCGGACAGGAGATGGCTACACCTTC.

The chain is built from TRBV11-2 and TRBJ2-3, with D maybe TRBD2 (6 bases). Between the trimmed V and J ends, which lost 1 base and 2 bases, there was a span of 13 bases. The CDR3 runs 16 residues. The germline gives CDR1 SGHAT, CDR2 FQNNGV. CDR3 sequence (DNA): TGTGCCAGCAGCTTAGTGGGCGGGGAGTACACAGATACGCAGTATTTT. Residues: CASSLVGGEYTDTQYF.

This clone came up a few times. J is TRBJ1-1 and V is TRBV10-2; tentative D call: TRBD1 (6 bases). Germline loops: CDR1 WSHSY, CDR2 SAAADI. With 2 bases removed from V and 5 bases from J, the gap between germline ends came to 12 bases. The CDR3 is made up of 14 amino acids. The CDR3 region has the DNA TGCGCCAGCAGTGAGACAGGGCTGAGGACTGAAGCTTTCTTT. This gives the protein CASSETGLRTEAFF.

This clone was counted once. J is TRBJ2-5 and V is TRBV7-2, with TRBD2 matching 14 bases. Germline CDR1 is SGHTA and CDR2 is FQGNSA. This CDR3 has 15 amino acids. V shed 3 bases, J shed 7 bases, and the junction held 4 bases outside the gene matches. This CDR3 is CASSFLTSGGATQYF. The CDR3, as DNA: TGTGCCAGCAGCTTCTTGACTAGCGGGGGGGCGACCCAGTACTTC.